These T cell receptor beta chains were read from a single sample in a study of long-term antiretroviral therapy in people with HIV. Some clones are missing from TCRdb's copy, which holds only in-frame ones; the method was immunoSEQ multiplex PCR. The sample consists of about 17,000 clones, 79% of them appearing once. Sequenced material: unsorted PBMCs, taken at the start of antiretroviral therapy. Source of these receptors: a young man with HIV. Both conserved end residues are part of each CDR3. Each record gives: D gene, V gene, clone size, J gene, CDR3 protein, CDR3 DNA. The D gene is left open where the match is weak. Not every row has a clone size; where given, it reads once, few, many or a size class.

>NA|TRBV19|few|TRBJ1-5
CASSGGALPNQPQHF
TGTGCCAGTAGTGGCGGGGCACTCCCCAATCAGCCCCAGCATTTT
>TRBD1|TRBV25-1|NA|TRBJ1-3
CASSEFGGQAVPGNTIYF
TGTGCCAGCAGTGAATTCGGGGGACAGGCCGTCCCTGGAAACACCATATATTTT
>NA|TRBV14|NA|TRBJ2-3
CASSPQTDTQYF
TGTGCCAGCAGCCCCCAAACAGATACGCAGTATTTT
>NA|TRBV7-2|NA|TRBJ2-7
CASSSGARIPYEQYF
TGTGCCAGCAGCTCTGGGGCCAGAATCCCCTACGAGCAGTACTTC
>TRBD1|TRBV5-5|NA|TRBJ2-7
CASSLPDRGVNEQYF
TGTGCCAGCAGCTTACCCGACAGGGGAGTCAACGAGCAGTACTTC
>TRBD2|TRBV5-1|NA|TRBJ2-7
CASSRGASGRSYEQYF
TGCGCCAGCAGCCGTGGGGCTAGCGGGAGATCCTACGAGCAGTACTTC
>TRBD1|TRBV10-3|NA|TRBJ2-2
CATRYGGQEGGELFF
TGTGCCACCAGGTACGGGGGACAGGAAGGAGGGGAGCTGTTTTTT
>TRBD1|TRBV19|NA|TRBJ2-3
CASSVSGTGFTDTQYF
TGTGCCAGTAGTGTATCCGGGACAGGGTTCACAGATACGCAGTATTTT
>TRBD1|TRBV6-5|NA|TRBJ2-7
CASTPGQGYEQYF
TGTGCCAGCACCCCCGGACAGGGCTACGAGCAGTACTTC
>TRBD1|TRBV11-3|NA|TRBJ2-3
CASSLGQGSSTDTQYF
TGTGCCAGCAGCTTGGGACAGGGGTCTAGCACAGATACGCAGTATTTT
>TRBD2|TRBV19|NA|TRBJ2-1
CASSIGAGGYNEQFF
TGTGCCAGTAGTATAGGGGCGGGGGGCTACAATGAGCAGTTCTTC
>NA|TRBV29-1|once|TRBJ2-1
CSVAGIDYNEQFF
TGCAGCGTCGCGGGAATCGACTACAATGAGCAGTTCTTC
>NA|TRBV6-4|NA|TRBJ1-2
CASSDGEAGYGYTF
TGTGCCAGCAGTGACGGTGAGGCAGGCTATGGCTACACCTTC
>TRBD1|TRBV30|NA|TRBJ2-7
CAWSVTGTGWNNEQYF
TGTGCCTGGAGTGTCACCGGGACAGGATGGAACAACGAGCAGTACTTC
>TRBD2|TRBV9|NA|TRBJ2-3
CASSVLAGGSTDTQYF
TGTGCCAGCAGCGTCTTAGCGGGGGGGAGCACAGATACGCAGTATTTT
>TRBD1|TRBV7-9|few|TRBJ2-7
CASGQGTYEQYF
TGTGCCTCGGGACAGGGGACCTACGAGCAGTACTTC
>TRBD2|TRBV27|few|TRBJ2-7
CASSWTSGNYEQYF
TGTGCCAGCAGCTGGACTAGCGGGAACTACGAGCAGTACTTC
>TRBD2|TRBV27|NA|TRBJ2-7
CASSPLPGLATYEQYF
TGTGCCAGCAGTCCCCTCCCGGGACTAGCAACCTACGAGCAGTACTTC
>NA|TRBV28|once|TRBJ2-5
CASSQGGRGMQETQYF
TGTGCCAGCAGCCAGGGTGGGCGCGGGATGCAAGAGACCCAGTACTTC
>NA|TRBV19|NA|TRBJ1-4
CASSIDFREANEKLFF
TGTGCCAGTAGTATAGACTTCAGGGAAGCTAATGAAAAACTGTTTTTT
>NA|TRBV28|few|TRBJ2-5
CASSLTPQETQYF
TGTGCCAGCAGTTTGACACCCCAAGAGACCCAGTACTTC
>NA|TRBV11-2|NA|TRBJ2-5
CASSLKETQYF
TGTGCCAGCAGCCTTAAAGAGACCCAGTACTTC
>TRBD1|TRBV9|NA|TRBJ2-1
CASCPGTAAYNEQFF
TGTGCCAGCTGCCCCGGGACAGCAGCCTACAATGAGCAGTTCTTC
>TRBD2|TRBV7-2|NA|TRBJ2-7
CASRLAGEPYEQYF
TGTGCCAGCAGGTTAGCGGGGGAACCCTACGAGCAGTACTTC
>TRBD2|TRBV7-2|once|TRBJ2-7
CASSLEAREVDEQYF
TGTGCCAGCAGCTTAGAGGCGCGGGAGGTGGACGAGCAGTACTTC
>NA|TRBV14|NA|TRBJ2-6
CASSPIYRGGTAGANVLTF
TGTGCCAGCAGCCCGATCTATAGGGGGGGAACGGCTGGGGCCAACGTCCTGACTTTC
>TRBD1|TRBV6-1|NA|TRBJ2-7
CASSKTGTGAYEQYF
TGTGCCAGCAGTAAGACCGGGACAGGGGCCTACGAGCAGTACTTC
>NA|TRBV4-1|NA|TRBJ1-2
CASSQVEGLSNYGYTF
TGCGCCAGCAGCCAAGTTGAGGGGTTGTCTAACTATGGCTACACCTTC